This T cell receptor beta chain was obtained from a study of T cell repertoires in cytomegalovirus infection. This clonotype came up many times. One entry per CDR3 protein, called by TCRdb with MiXCR from the reads. The sample has roughly 250,000 distinct CDR3 sequences, over 20% seen once. Trimming stripped 2 bases from V and 2 bases from J, with 12 bases between. The CDR3 consists of 15 residues. CDR1 and CDR2 from the germline V gene are SGHTA and FQGTGA. The sequence was obtained from a human donor in good health (CMV status not recorded). Some clones in this sample may be carry-over from other donors' samples. This chain joins TRBV7-3 and TRBJ2-5; D perhaps matches TRBD2 (6 bases). The material sequenced was CD8+ T cells from PBMCs. The CDR3 is CASSLAGGEQETQYF. The CDR3 DNA follows: TGTGCCAGCAGCTTAGCAGGCGGGGAACAAGAGACCCAGTACTTC.